Listed below are T cell receptor beta chains from one sample, sequenced in a study of shared clonotypes between healthy human individuals. Profiling relied on immunoSEQ multiplex PCR, and the TCRdb table lists in-frame clones only, not all of them. The sample holds fewer than 1.8 million clones; less than 99% are singletons and the top ten take about 0.4%. Sequenced: naive CD4+ T cells sorted from blood. The receptors originated from a man aged 25-40 years in good health. Each CDR3 is given with its conserved first and last residue. A D gene is named only where the DNA matches it firmly. Clone size appears in some rows only: once, few, many, or a class for an expanded clone.

CDR3nt	CDR3aa	abundance	j_gene	d_gene	v_gene
TGTGCCAGCAGCTTAGCGACTAGGCCTCAAGAGACCCAGTACTTC	CASSLATRPQETQYF	NA	TRBJ2-5	NA	TRBV5-4
TGTGCCAGCAGTTCCCTAGCCGGGCCAACCTACGAGCAGTACTTC	CASSSLAGPTYEQYF	NA	TRBJ2-7	NA	TRBV28
TGCGCCAGCAGCCCGGGTCCCGAGGAGACCCAGTACTTC	CASSPGPEETQYF	NA	TRBJ2-5	NA	TRBV5-1
TGTGCCAGCAGCCCACTTGCTAGCGGGAGATACGAGCAGTACTTC	CASSPLASGRYEQYF	NA	TRBJ2-7	TRBD2	TRBV14
TGTGCCAGCAGTGAAGCATCCCGGGATCCAGATACGCAGTATTTT	CASSEASRDPDTQYF	NA	TRBJ2-3	NA	TRBV6-1
TGTGCCAAGTCGGCTAGCGGGGGCACAGATACGCAGTATTTT	CAKSASGGTDTQYF	NA	TRBJ2-3	TRBD2	TRBV7-9
TGTGCCCTACCGGACAGGGAAAGAGGTGGCTACACCTTC	CALPDRERGGYTF	NA	TRBJ1-2	TRBD1	TRBV28
TGTGCCAGCAGTGAATCTCGGACTAGTAGTTACAATGAGCAGTTCTTC	CASSESRTSSYNEQFF	once	TRBJ2-1	TRBD2	TRBV25-1
TGTGCCAGCAGCCCGAGGTACGGCACCCTCGAGCAGTACTTC	CASSPRYGTLEQYF	NA	TRBJ2-7	NA	TRBV7-9
TGCGCCAGCAGCTTGGGGCTAGCGAGCTCCTACGAGCAGTACTTC	CASSLGLASSYEQYF	NA	TRBJ2-7	NA	TRBV5-1
TGTGCCAGTAGTTTTCTTCCAGGGAACGAGCAGTACTTC	CASSFLPGNEQYF	NA	TRBJ2-7	NA	TRBV19
TGTGCCAGCTCGGAGGGCCTTAACAATGAGCAGTTCTTC	CASSEGLNNEQFF	NA	TRBJ2-1	NA	TRBV7-2
TGCAGCGTTGGGCGTCTCGCAGGGACGAATGAGCAGTTCTTC	CSVGRLAGTNEQFF	NA	TRBJ2-1	NA	TRBV29-1
TGCGCCAGCAGCCCCCGGGACAGGAACACCGGGGAGCTGTTTTTT	CASSPRDRNTGELFF	NA	TRBJ2-2	TRBD1	TRBV4-1
TGTGCCAGCAGCTTCGGATTTTCCTACGAGCAGTACTTC	CASSFGFSYEQYF	NA	TRBJ2-7	NA	TRBV7-9
TGTGCCAGCAGCGTACTAGGACAGGGGGTTAGCAATCAGCCCCAGCATTTT	CASSVLGQGVSNQPQHF	NA	TRBJ1-5	TRBD1	TRBV9
TGTGCCAGCAGCTTGGGACAGGGGGCCTATAGCACAGATACGCAGTATTTT	CASSLGQGAYSTDTQYF	NA	TRBJ2-3	TRBD1	TRBV11-2
TGCGCCAGCAGCTTGGACCCGGGGAACAACTACGAGCAGTACTTC	CASSLDPGNNYEQYF	NA	TRBJ2-7	NA	TRBV5-1
TGTGCCAGCAGCTTAGCCGGGAGGGCTGGCGGGGAGCTGTTTTTT	CASSLAGRAGGELFF	NA	TRBJ2-2	TRBD2	TRBV11-3
TGTGCTAGTGGAAGAGGACTAGCGGGAGGTCCGACTGTGGGGGAGCTGTTTTTT	CASGRGLAGGPTVGELFF	NA	TRBJ2-2	TRBD2	TRBV12-5
TGTGCCTCAGACAGGGGGGTCTATGGCTACACCTTC	CASDRGVYGYTF	NA	TRBJ1-2	TRBD1	TRBV25-1
TGTGCCAGCAGCTTTTGGGACCAAGAGACCCAGTACTTC	CASSFWDQETQYF	NA	TRBJ2-5	NA	TRBV5-6
TGTGCCAGCAGCGTCGGACTAGCCCATTACAATGAGCAGTTCTTC	CASSVGLAHYNEQFF	NA	TRBJ2-1	TRBD2	TRBV9
TGCAGCGCCTGCAACCGGAGCAATCAGCCCCAGCATTTT	CSACNRSNQPQHF	NA	TRBJ1-5	NA	TRBV29-1
TGTGCCAGCAGTACTCTCCCCGGGACAGGGAACACCGGGGAGCTGTTTTTT	CASSTLPGTGNTGELFF	NA	TRBJ2-2	TRBD1	TRBV28
TGTGCCAGCAGCAGTAGACAGGGGGAGACGTCTGAAGCTTTCTTT	CASSSRQGETSEAFF	NA	TRBJ1-1	TRBD1	TRBV7-8
TGTGCCAGCAGCCCGACAGTTAAAGCCTACGAGCAGTACTTC	CASSPTVKAYEQYF	NA	TRBJ2-7	NA	TRBV28
TGTGCCAGTAGTACCCGACAGGGTTCCTACGAGCAGTACTTC	CASSTRQGSYEQYF	NA	TRBJ2-7	TRBD1	TRBV19
TGTGCCAGCAGTGAAGCAGGGGCCTACTCCTACGAGCAGTACTTC	CASSEAGAYSYEQYF	NA	TRBJ2-7	NA	TRBV6-1
TGCAGCGTTCGGGGGCAATTCGGAAAACTGTTTTTT	CSVRGQFGKLFF	once	TRBJ1-4	NA	TRBV29-1
TGTGCCAGCAGCTTGGCCAGGGCCACCTCTGGAAACACCATATATTTT	CASSLARATSGNTIYF	NA	TRBJ1-3	NA	TRBV5-6
TGTGCCAGCAGCCCTCCACAGGGGGACACCGGGGAGCTGTTTTTT	CASSPPQGDTGELFF	NA	TRBJ2-2	TRBD1	TRBV6-5
TGTGCCAGCAGAACTAGCGGTGGGGCCAACGTCCTGACTTTC	CASRTSGGANVLTF	NA	TRBJ2-6	TRBD2	TRBV6-6
TGTGCCAGCAGCGACAACTCCTACGAGCAGTACTTC	CASSDNSYEQYF	NA	TRBJ2-7	NA	TRBV9
TGCGCCAGCAGCCCTAATGGGGCCTCTTCCACAGATACGCAGTATTTT	CASSPNGASSTDTQYF	NA	TRBJ2-3	NA	TRBV4-3
TGTGCCAGCAGTCTACTAGCGGGAGAGGGGTTCGAGCAGTACTTC	CASSLLAGEGFEQYF	NA	TRBJ2-7	TRBD2	TRBV6-1
TGTGCCAGCAGCTTATCCCCGTTACGGACACGGTGGGGTGGCATCACTGAAGCTTTCTTT	CASSLSPLRTRWGGITEAFF	NA	TRBJ1-1	NA	TRBV9
TGTGCCAGCAGCGGTGAGTACGGGAGAGTGGCTTCCGAGCAGTACTTC	CASSGEYGRVASEQYF	NA	TRBJ2-7	NA	TRBV9
TGTGCCACCAGCAGAGTACTAGCGGGAGGGAATGAGCAGTTCTTC	CATSRVLAGGNEQFF	NA	TRBJ2-1	TRBD2	TRBV15
TGTGCCACCAGCAGAGACAGGGCGAATGAGCAGTTCTTC	CATSRDRANEQFF	NA	TRBJ2-1	NA	TRBV15
TGTGCCAGCAGTTACAGGGGAACATCTAACTATGGCTACACCTTC	CASSYRGTSNYGYTF	NA	TRBJ1-2	TRBD1	TRBV2
TGCGCCAGCAGCTTCGACAGAGTCCAGAACACTGAAGCTTTCTTT	CASSFDRVQNTEAFF	NA	TRBJ1-1	NA	TRBV5-1
TGCAGCGTTGTGAATAGTATGGTCACTGAAGCTTTCTTT	CSVVNSMVTEAFF	NA	TRBJ1-1	NA	TRBV29-1
TGTGCCAGCAGGACGATCTCCTACAATGAGCAGTTCTTC	CASRTISYNEQFF	NA	TRBJ2-1	NA	TRBV2
TGTGCCAGTAGTTCCGGGACTAGCCCAGAGACCCAGTACTTC	CASSSGTSPETQYF	NA	TRBJ2-5	TRBD2	TRBV19
TGTGCCAGCAGCTCCGGGACTAGCGGCCGTATAGGCAGGACCCAGTACTTC	CASSSGTSGRIGRTQYF	once	TRBJ2-5	TRBD2	TRBV5-4
TGTGCCAGCAGCTTAGGAGCTGGTACCTACAATGAGCAGTTCTTC	CASSLGAGTYNEQFF	NA	TRBJ2-1	NA	TRBV11-2
TGTGCCAGCATTCAGCGGGACCTTGGAGAGACCCAGTACTTC	CASIQRDLGETQYF	NA	TRBJ2-5	TRBD2	TRBV2
TGTGCCAGCGGGGGAGCCGCAGGTGAGCAGTTCTTC	CASGGAAGEQFF	NA	TRBJ2-1	NA	TRBV28
TGTGACGGGAGGGAAAAACTGTTTTTT	CDGREKLFF	NA	TRBJ1-4	NA	TRBV25-1